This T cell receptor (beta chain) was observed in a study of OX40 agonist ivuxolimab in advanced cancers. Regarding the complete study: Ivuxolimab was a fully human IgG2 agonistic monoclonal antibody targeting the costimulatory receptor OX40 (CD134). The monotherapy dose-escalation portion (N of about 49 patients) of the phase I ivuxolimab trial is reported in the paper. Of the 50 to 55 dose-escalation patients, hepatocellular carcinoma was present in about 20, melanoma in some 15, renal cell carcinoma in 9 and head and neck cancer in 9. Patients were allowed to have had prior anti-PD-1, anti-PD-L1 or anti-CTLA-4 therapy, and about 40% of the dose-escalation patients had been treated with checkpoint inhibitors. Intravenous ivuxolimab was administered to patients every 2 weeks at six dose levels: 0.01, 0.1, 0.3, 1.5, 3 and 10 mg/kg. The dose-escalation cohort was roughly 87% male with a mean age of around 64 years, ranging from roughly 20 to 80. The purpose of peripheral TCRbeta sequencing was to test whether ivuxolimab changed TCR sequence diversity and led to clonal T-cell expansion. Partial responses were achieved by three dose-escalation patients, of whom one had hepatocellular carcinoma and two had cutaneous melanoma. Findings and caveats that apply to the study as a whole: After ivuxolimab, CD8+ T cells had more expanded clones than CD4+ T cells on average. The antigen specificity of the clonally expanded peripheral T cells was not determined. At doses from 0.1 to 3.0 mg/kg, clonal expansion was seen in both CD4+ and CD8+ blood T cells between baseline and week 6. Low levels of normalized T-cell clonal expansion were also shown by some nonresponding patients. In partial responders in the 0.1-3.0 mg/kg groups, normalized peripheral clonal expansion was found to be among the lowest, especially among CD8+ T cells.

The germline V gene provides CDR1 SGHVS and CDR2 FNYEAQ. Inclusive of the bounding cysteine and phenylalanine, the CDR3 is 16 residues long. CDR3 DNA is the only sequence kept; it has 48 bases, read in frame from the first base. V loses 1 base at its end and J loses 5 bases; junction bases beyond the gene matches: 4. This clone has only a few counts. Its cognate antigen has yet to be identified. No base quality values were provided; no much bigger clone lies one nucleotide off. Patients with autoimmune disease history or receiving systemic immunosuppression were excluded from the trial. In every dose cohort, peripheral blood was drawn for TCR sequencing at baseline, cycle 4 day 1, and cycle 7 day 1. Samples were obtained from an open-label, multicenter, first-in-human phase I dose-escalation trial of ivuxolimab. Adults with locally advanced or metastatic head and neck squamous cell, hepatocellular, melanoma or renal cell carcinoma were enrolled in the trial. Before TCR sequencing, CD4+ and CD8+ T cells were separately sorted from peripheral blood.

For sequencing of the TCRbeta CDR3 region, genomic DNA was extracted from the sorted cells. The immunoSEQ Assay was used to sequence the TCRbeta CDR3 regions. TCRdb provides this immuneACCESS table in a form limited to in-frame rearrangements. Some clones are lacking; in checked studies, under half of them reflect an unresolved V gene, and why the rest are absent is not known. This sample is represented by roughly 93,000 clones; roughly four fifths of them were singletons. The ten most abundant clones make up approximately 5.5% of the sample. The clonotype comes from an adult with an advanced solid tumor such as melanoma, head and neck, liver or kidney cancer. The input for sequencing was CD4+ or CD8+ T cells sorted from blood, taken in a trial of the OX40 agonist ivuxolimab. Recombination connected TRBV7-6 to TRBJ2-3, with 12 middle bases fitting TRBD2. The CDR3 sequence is CASSLGLAGAVDTQYF. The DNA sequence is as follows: TGTGCCAGCAGCTTAGGACTAGCGGGAGCGGTAGATACGCAGTATTTT.